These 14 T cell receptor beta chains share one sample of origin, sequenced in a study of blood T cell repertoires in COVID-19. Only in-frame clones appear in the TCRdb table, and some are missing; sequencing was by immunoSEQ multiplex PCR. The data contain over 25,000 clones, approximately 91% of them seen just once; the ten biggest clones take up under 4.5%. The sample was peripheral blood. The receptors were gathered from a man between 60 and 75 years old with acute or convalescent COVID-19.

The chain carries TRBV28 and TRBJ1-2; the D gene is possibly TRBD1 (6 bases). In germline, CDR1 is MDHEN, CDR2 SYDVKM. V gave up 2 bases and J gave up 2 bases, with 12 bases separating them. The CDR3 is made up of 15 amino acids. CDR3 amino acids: CASSLGPGVNYGYTF. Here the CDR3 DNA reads TGTGCCAGCAGTTTAGGCCCAGGGGTGAACTATGGCTACACCTTC.

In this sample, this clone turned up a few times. DNA of the CDR3: TGTGCCAGCAGCCCCCGACGGGGCTCTGGAAACACCATATATTTT. Amino acids: CASSPRRGSGNTIYF. V gene TRBV9 combines with J gene TRBJ1-3, with D unresolved. The CDR3 has 15 residues. V lost 4 bases and J 0 bases, leaving 11 bases between the germline ends. The V gene's germline CDR1 is SGDLS and CDR2 YYNGEE.

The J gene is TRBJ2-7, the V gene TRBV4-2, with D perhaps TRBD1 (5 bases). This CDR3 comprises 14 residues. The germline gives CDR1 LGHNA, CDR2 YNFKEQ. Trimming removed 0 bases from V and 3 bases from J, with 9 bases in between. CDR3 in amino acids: CASSQEGVNYEQYF. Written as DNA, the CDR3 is TGTGCCAGCAGCCAAGAAGGGGTCAACTACGAGCAGTACTTC.

CDR3 nucleotide sequence: TGTGCCAGTAGTCTCAGCGGGAAATCCTACAATGAGCAGTTCTTC. This gives the protein CASSLSGKSYNEQFF. This chain uses TRBV19 with TRBJ2-1; the match to TRBD2 covers 7 bases. Germline V CDR1 and CDR2: LNHDA, SQIVND (reference sequence). The length of the CDR3 is 15 residues. V lost 5 bases, J lost 1 base, and 5 bases stayed unmatched.

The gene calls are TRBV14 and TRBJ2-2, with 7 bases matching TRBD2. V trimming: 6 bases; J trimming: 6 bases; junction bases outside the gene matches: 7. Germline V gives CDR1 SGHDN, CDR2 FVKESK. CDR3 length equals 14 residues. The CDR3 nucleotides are TGTGCCAGCAGTCCTTATGGACTAGCCGGGGAGCTGTTTTTT. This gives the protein CASSPYGLAGELFF.

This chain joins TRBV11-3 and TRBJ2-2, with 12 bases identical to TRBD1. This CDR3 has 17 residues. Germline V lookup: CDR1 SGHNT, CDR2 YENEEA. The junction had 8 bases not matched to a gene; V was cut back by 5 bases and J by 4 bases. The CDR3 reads CASSLGTGGAPTGELFF. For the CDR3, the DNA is TGTGCCAGCAGCCTCGGGACAGGGGGCGCCCCCACCGGGGAGCTGTTTTTT.

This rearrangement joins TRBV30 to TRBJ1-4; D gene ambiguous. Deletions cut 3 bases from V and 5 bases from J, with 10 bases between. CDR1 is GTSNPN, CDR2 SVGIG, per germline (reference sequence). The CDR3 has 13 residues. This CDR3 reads CAWRRRVNEKLFF. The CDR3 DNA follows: TGTGCCTGGAGAAGGAGAGTCAATGAAAAACTGTTTTTT.

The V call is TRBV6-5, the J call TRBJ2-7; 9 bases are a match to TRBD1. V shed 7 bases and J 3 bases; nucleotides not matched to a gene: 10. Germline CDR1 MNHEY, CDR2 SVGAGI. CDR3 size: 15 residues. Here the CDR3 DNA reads TGTGCCAGCACCAAGAGGGACAGGGACATCTACGAGCAGTACTTC. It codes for CASTKRDRDIYEQYF.

CDR3 protein: CASSQRATNTGELFF. CDR3 DNA: TGTGCCAGCAGCCAGCGGGCAACGAACACCGGGGAGCTGTTTTTT. The J gene is TRBJ2-2, the V gene TRBV2; possibly TRBD2 for D (6 bases). The V end was cut by 6 bases, the J end by 0 bases, with 11 bases between. The CDR3 has 15 amino acids. CDR1 is SNHLY, CDR2 FYNNEI, per germline.

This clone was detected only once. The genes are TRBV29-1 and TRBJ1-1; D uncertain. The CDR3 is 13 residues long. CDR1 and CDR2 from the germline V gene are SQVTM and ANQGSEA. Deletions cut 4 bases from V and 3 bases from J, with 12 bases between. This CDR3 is CSVVPVRDTEAFF. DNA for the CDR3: TGCAGCGTTGTGCCGGTGCGGGACACTGAAGCTTTCTTT.

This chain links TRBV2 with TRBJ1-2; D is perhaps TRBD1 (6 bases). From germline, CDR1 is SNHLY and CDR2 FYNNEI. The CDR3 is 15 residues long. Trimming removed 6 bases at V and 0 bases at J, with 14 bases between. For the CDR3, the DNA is TGTGCCAGCAGGACGGAGAGGGGGTCTAACTATGGCTACACCTTC. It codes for CASRTERGSNYGYTF.

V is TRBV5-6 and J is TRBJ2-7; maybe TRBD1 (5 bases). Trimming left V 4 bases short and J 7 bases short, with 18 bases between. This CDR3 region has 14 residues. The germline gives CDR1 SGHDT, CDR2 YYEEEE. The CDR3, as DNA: TGTGCCAGCAGCGCCCTGGAAGGGGCAGGGGAGCAGTACTTC. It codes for CASSALEGAGEQYF.

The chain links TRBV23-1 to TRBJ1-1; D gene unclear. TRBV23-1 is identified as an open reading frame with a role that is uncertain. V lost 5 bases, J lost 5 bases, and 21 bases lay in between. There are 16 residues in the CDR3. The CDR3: CASSFLERTRETEAFF. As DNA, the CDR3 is TGCGCCAGCAGTTTCCTCGAGAGGACGAGGGAAACTGAAGCTTTCTTT.

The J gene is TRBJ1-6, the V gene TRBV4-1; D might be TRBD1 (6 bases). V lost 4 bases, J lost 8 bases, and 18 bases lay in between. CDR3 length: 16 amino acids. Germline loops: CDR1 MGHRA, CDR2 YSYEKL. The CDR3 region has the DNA TGCGCCAGCAGCCGAAGCCAGGGGTCGACTTATTCACCCCTCCACTTT. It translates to CASSRSQGSTYSPLHF.